These T cell receptor beta chains were read from a single sample in a study of shared clonotypes between healthy human individuals. TCRdb keeps only in-frame clones here, not all; method: immunoSEQ multiplex PCR. The data contain under 2,500,000 clones, 90% to 96% of them seen just once; the ten biggest clones take up less than 0.15%. The sequenced material came from naive CD4+ T cells sorted from blood. These receptor sequences come from a man younger than 35 in good health. CDR3s include the opening cysteine and the closing phenylalanine or tryptophan. The D gene is left open where the match is weak. Size values are once, few and many counts, or a class for expanded clones, and some rows have none.

NA	NA	TRBJ1-6	TRBV30	CAWSSNSPLHF	TGTGCCTGGAGTTCTAATTCACCCCTCCACTTT
NA	NA	TRBJ1-1	TRBV2	CASSGQPPGEAFF	TGTGCCAGCAGTGGACAGCCCCCCGGGGAAGCTTTCTTT
NA	NA	TRBJ2-7	TRBV11-2	CASSLDGHYEQYF	TGTGCCAGCAGCCTAGACGGGCACTACGAGCAGTACTTC
NA	NA	TRBJ2-4	TRBV6-5	CASNRGPRAKNIQYF	TGTGCCAGCAACCGGGGTCCCCGGGCCAAAAACATTCAGTACTTC
TRBD2	NA	TRBJ2-2	TRBV13	CASSQGTSGTTGELFF	TGTGCCAGCAGCCAGGGGACTAGCGGGACCACCGGGGAGCTGTTTTTT
NA	once	TRBJ2-7	TRBV4-3	CASSPVGGRGNEQYF	TGCGCCAGCAGCCCGGTTGGGGGTCGAGGGAACGAGCAGTACTTC
NA	NA	TRBJ1-1	TRBV27	CASRPWQGIEAFF	TGTGCCAGCCGACCCTGGCAGGGTATTGAAGCTTTCTTT
NA	NA	TRBJ2-7	TRBV5-8	CASSLGPQGDHEQYF	TGTGCCAGCAGCTTGGGGCCCCAGGGAGATCACGAGCAGTACTTC
TRBD1	NA	TRBJ2-1	TRBV30	CAWSWDRGDEQFF	TGTGCCTGGAGTTGGGACAGGGGGGATGAGCAGTTCTTC
TRBD1	NA	TRBJ2-7	TRBV6-6	CASSVGQGTYEQYF	TGTGCCAGCAGTGTGGGACAGGGGACGTACGAGCAGTACTTC
TRBD1	NA	TRBJ1-1	TRBV5-4	CASSFDRDRGEAFF	TGTGCCAGCAGCTTTGACCGGGACAGGGGAGAGGCTTTCTTT
NA	NA	TRBJ1-1	TRBV6-1	CASSAFLGETAEAFF	TGTGCCAGCAGCGCGTTCCTAGGGGAGACTGCTGAAGCTTTCTTT
NA	NA	TRBJ1-4	TRBV11-2	CASSLDGGAQEKLFF	TGTGCCAGCAGCTTAGATGGAGGGGCGCAAGAAAAACTGTTTTTT
NA	NA	TRBJ2-7	TRBV9	CASSVGVAFYEQYF	TGTGCCAGCAGCGTAGGGGTAGCGTTCTACGAGCAGTACTTC
TRBD1	once	TRBJ2-1	TRBV10-2	CASSENRGDVSEQFF	TGCGCCAGCAGTGAGAACAGGGGGGATGTAAGTGAGCAGTTCTTC
TRBD2	NA	TRBJ2-5	TRBV19	CASSGTSGYQETQYF	TGTGCCAGTAGCGGGACTAGCGGGTACCAAGAGACCCAGTACTTC
TRBD1	NA	TRBJ2-2	TRBV13	CASINGDRGHTGELFF	TGTGCCAGCATCAACGGGGACAGGGGGCACACCGGGGAGCTGTTTTTT
NA	NA	TRBJ2-7	TRBV28	CASSLRDPYEQYF	TGTGCCAGCAGTCTCCGGGACCCCTACGAGCAGTACTTC
TRBD2	NA	TRBJ2-1	TRBV5-4	CASRVAGSSYNEQFF	TGTGCCAGCAGAGTAGCGGGTAGCTCCTACAATGAGCAGTTCTTC
NA	NA	TRBJ1-1	TRBV5-4	CASSLGGHKDTEAFF	TGTGCCAGCAGCTTAGGGGGACATAAGGACACTGAAGCTTTCTTT
NA	few	TRBJ1-6	TRBV20-1	CSARDNSPLHF	TGCAGTGCTAGAGATAATTCACCCCTCCACTTT
NA	NA	TRBJ1-3	TRBV11-2	CASSFLASGNTIYF	TGTGCCAGCAGCTTTTTGGCCTCTGGAAACACCATATATTTT
NA	NA	TRBJ2-7	TRBV2	CASSGWTDTNEQYF	TGTGCCAGCAGCGGGTGGACAGACACTAATGAGCAGTACTTC
NA	NA	TRBJ2-5	TRBV5-1	CASSLEAAQETQYF	TGCGCCAGCAGCTTGGAGGCGGCACAAGAGACCCAGTACTTC
NA	NA	TRBJ1-2	TRBV7-9	CASRPTGLPGGYTF	TGTGCCAGCAGACCAACCGGACTGCCCGGGGGCTACACCTTC
NA	NA	TRBJ1-1	TRBV5-3	CARWQGQPNTEAFF	TGTGCCAGGTGGCAGGGACAACCGAACACTGAAGCTTTCTTT
NA	NA	TRBJ1-2	TRBV4-2	CASSPPGTNYGYTF	TGTGCCAGCAGCCCACCCGGGACTAACTATGGCTACACCTTC
NA	NA	TRBJ2-1	TRBV30	CAWSVLSSRDEQFF	TGTGCCTGGAGTGTACTTTCTAGTAGGGATGAGCAGTTCTTC
TRBD1	once	TRBJ1-3	TRBV6-5	CASSRQTGAGNTIYF	TGTGCCAGCAGTCGCCAGACAGGGGCCGGAAACACCATATATTTT
TRBD2	NA	TRBJ2-3	TRBV9	CASSLGLAGRRDTQYF	TGTGCCAGCAGCCTCGGACTAGCGGGCAGGAGAGATACGCAGTATTTT
NA	NA	TRBJ1-2	TRBV6-1	CASSEAWGGVYGYTF	TGTGCCAGCAGTGAAGCCTGGGGGGGCGTCTATGGCTACACCTTC
NA	NA	TRBJ2-1	TRBV18	CASSPRASPGDEQFF	TGTGCCAGCTCACCAAGAGCATCCCCCGGCGATGAGCAGTTCTTC
TRBD2	NA	TRBJ2-4	TRBV7-9	CASSPWGGKNIQYF	TGTGCCAGCAGCCCCTGGGGGGGAAAAAACATTCAGTACTTC
TRBD1	NA	TRBJ1-1	TRBV11-2	CASSLGLGTGGAEAFF	TGTGCCAGCAGCTTAGGGTTGGGAACAGGGGGCGCTGAAGCTTTCTTT
NA	once	TRBJ1-5	TRBV28	CASRDPPGNQPQHF	TGTGCCAGCAGAGACCCCCCAGGCAATCAGCCCCAGCATTTT
NA	NA	TRBJ2-5	TRBV5-1	CASSLVGAYQETQYF	TGCGCCAGCAGCTTGGTGGGGGCGTACCAAGAGACCCAGTACTTC
NA	NA	TRBJ1-2	TRBV19	CASSIRGGGGYTF	TGTGCCAGTAGTATACGGGGTGGAGGCGGCTACACCTTC
NA	NA	TRBJ1-5	TRBV6-6	CASSSQGYNQPQHF	TGTGCCAGCAGTTCTCAGGGATACAATCAGCCCCAGCATTTT
NA	NA	TRBJ2-7	TRBV2	CASSPLVEQYF	TGTGCCAGCAGTCCCTTGGTCGAGCAGTACTTC
TRBD2	NA	TRBJ2-3	TRBV11-3	CASSLDSGGADTQYF	TGTGCCAGCAGCTTGGATAGCGGGGGGGCAGATACGCAGTATTTT
TRBD2	NA	TRBJ2-1	TRBV10-3	CATASGSYNEQFF	TGTGCCACCGCTAGCGGGTCCTACAATGAGCAGTTCTTC
NA	NA	TRBJ1-3	TRBV13	CASSLGGAFNTIYF	TGTGCCAGCAGCTTAGGCGGGGCTTTCAACACCATATATTTT
TRBD2	NA	TRBJ2-7	TRBV19	CASSPLGGSTYEQYF	TGTGCCAGTAGTCCCCTGGGGGGGTCCACTTACGAGCAGTACTTC
NA	NA	TRBJ2-1	TRBV7-3	CASSLEPPAYNEQFF	TGTGCCAGCAGCTTAGAGCCCCCGGCCTACAATGAGCAGTTCTTC
TRBD1	NA	TRBJ1-2	TRBV7-2	CASSLAGTVAGGYTF	TGTGCCAGCAGCTTAGCCGGGACAGTGGCCGGGGGCTACACCTTC
TRBD1	NA	TRBJ1-1	TRBV9	CASSALTGAAFF	TGTGCCAGCAGCGCATTAACAGGGGCAGCTTTCTTT
NA	NA	TRBJ1-6	TRBV21-1	CASTRAPGQQFNSPLHF	TGTGCCAGCACTCGGGCCCCGGGACAGCAGTTTAATTCACCCCTCCACTTT
NA	NA	TRBJ2-5	TRBV30	CAWSTGGPGETQYF	TGTGCCTGGAGTACGGGGGGCCCCGGGGAGACCCAGTACTTC
TRBD1	NA	TRBJ2-3	TRBV30	CAWRGTGLLTDTQYF	TGTGCCTGGAGAGGGACAGGGCTGTTGACAGATACGCAGTATTTT
TRBD1	NA	TRBJ1-2	TRBV6-5	CASSRQGGGYTF	TGTGCCAGCAGCAGACAGGGGGGGGGCTACACCTTC
NA	NA	TRBJ1-4	TRBV4-3	CASSQEGATNEKLFF	TGCGCCAGCAGCCAAGAGGGTGCAACTAATGAAAAACTGTTTTTT
TRBD1	NA	TRBJ1-5	TRBV19	CATKTGPSNQPQHF	TGTGCCACTAAGACAGGGCCGAGCAATCAGCCCCAGCATTTT
NA	NA	TRBJ1-2	TRBV4-3	CASSHNGGYGYTF	TGCGCCAGCAGCCATAACGGGGGGTATGGCTACACCTTC
NA	NA	TRBJ2-3	TRBV15	CATSRPDTDTQYF	TGTGCCACCAGCAGACCAGATACAGATACGCAGTATTTT
TRBD1	NA	TRBJ2-5	TRBV2	CASRVDRGRETQYF	TGTGCCAGCAGGGTAGACAGGGGGCGAGAGACCCAGTACTTC
TRBD2	NA	TRBJ2-5	TRBV20-1	CSARGEGPQYF	TGCAGTGCTAGAGGGGAGGGGCCCCAGTACTTC
NA	NA	TRBJ2-7	TRBV6-5	CASSYRGYRYF	TGTGCCAGCAGTTATCGGGGATACCGGTACTTC
NA	NA	TRBJ2-7	TRBV4-1	CASSGPYEQYF	TGCGCCAGCAGCGGGCCCTACGAGCAGTACTTC
NA	once	TRBJ2-2	TRBV7-3	CASSLNGAANTGELFF	TGTGCCAGCAGCTTAAACGGGGCGGCGAACACCGGGGAGCTGTTTTTT